These 4 T cell receptor beta chains were sequenced from one sample in a study of blood T cells in healthy people across ages. Combining a sample-barcoded 5' primer with a J-beta primer mix, a second PCR ran for roughly 6 to 11 cycles. Each CDR3 protein gets one entry after TCRdb re-called the 5' RACE reads with MiXCR. The sample includes 1.5 million to 2 million distinct CDR3 sequences, 28% seen only once; the top ten take roughly 8%. The material sequenced was blood. The receptors shown here come from a woman in her thirties in good health.

The V call is TRBV7-9, the J call TRBJ2-6; perhaps D is TRBD1 or TRBD2 (6 bases each). This CDR3 contains 19 residues. Trimming took 8 bases from V and 0 from J, leaving 23 bases between them. Germline-derived CDR1 and CDR2 are SEHNR and FQNEAQ (reference sequence). The CDR3 DNA sequence: TGTGCCAGCGGTGGTCAAGTCTCGGGGGCGAGCTCTGGGGCCAACGTCCTGACTTTC. Its protein is CASGGQVSGASSGANVLTF.

Only a few counts were recorded for this clonotype. The J gene is TRBJ1-1, the V gene TRBV9; D is unclear. Trimming stripped 0 bases from V and 6 bases from J, with 15 bases between. CDR1 and CDR2 (germline): SGDLS, YYNGEE. The CDR3 has 15 residues. Here the CDR3 DNA reads TGTGCCAGCAGCGTAGGTTTCGGTCCCCTTCCTGAAGCTTTCTTT. This codes for CASSVGFGPLPEAFF.

CDR3 residues: CASSPGSGEGYTF. The DNA of the CDR3 is TGTGCCAGCAGCCCCGGTTCCGGGGAGGGCTACACCTTC. The V gene is TRBV7-2, the J gene TRBJ1-2; no definite D call. V was clipped by 5 bases and J by 8 bases, with 15 bases between them. From germline, CDR1 is SGHTA and CDR2 FQGNSA. CDR3 length: 13 amino acids.

This clonotype was observed a handful of times. This chain uses TRBV20-1 with TRBJ1-4; 7 bases are a match to TRBD1. The length of the CDR3 is 15 residues. J lost 8 bases, V lost 4 bases, and 13 bases had no gene match. Germline V gene data show CDR1 as DFQATT and CDR2 as SNEGSKA (reference sequence). CDR3 DNA sequence: TGCAGTGCTACGAGTCCAAGGGGGCTCGGGGAAAAACTGTTTTTT. This translates into CSATSPRGLGEKLFF.